This T cell receptor beta chain was recovered during a study of human thymus T cells. Findings and caveats of the study: The authors found apparently biased V and J gene usage in thymic and blood repertoires.

Thymic samples were excised during corrective heart operations. Points on this clone: Its cognate antigen is unknown.

The method was immunoSEQ multiplex PCR; TCRdb's version includes in-frame clones alone and lacks a portion of them. The sample lists tens of thousands of clones; 85% to 95% were seen once. The clonotype was recovered from a girl under three years old with a congenital heart defect but otherwise immunologically healthy. Sample: thymus tissue.

The CDR3 coding sequence is TGTGCCAGCAGTGAAGCGGTACGACTTAGCATGAACACTGAAGCTTTCTTT. It codes for CASSEAVRLSMNTEAFF. The chain recombines TRBV2 with TRBJ1-1; D is unresolved. The ends were cut back, 0 bases at V and 0 bases at J, with 14 bases in the middle. The CDR3 sequence is 17 residues long. The V gene's germline CDR1 is SNHLY and CDR2 FYNNEI. The variable domain in full, with the rest retrieved from reference TRBV2 and TRBJ1-1, is EPEVTQTPSHQVTQMGQEVILRCVPISNHLYFYWYRQILGQKVEFLVSFYNNEISEKSEIFDDQFSVERPDGSNFTLKIRSTKLEDSAMYFCASSEAVRLSMNTEAFFGQGTRLTVV.